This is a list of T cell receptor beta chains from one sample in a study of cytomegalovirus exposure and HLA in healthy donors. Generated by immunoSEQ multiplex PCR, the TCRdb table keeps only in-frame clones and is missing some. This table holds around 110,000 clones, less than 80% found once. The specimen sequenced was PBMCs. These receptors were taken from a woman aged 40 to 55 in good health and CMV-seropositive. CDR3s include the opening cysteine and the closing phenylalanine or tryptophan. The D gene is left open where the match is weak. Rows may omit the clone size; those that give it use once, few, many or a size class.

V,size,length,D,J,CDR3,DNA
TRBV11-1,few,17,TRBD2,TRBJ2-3,CASSLTELAGGQDTQYF,TGTGCCAGCAGCTTAACGGAACTGGCGGGAGGGCAAGATACGCAGTATTTT
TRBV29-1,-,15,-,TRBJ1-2,CSVVGGAKDPLGYTF,TGCAGCGTTGTTGGAGGGGCCAAAGATCCCCTAGGCTACACCTTC
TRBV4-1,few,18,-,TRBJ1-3,CASSQGRQGKYSGNTIYF,TGCGCCAGCAGCCAAGGAAGGCAGGGGAAATACTCTGGAAACACCATATATTTT
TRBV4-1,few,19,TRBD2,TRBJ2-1,CASSQGSRGPTSGYNEQFF,TGCGCCAGCAGCCAAGGAAGTAGGGGTCCTACTAGCGGATACAATGAGCAGTTCTTC
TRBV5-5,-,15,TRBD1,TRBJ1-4,CASSLEAGGGEKLFF,TGTGCCAGCAGCTTGGAGGCAGGGGGCGGTGAAAAACTGTTTTTT
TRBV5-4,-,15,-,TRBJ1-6,CASSLDRASGSPLHF,TGTGCCAGCAGCTTGGACAGGGCGTCAGGCTCACCCCTCCACTTT
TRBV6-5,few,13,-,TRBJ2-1,CASSPSGANEQFF,TGTGCCAGCAGCCCCTCGGGAGCCAATGAGCAGTTCTTC
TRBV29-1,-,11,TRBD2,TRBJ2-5,CSARTSEAQYF,TGCAGCGCCCGGACTAGCGAGGCCCAGTACTTC
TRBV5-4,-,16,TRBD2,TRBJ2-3,CASRGFGTSLTDTQYF,TGTGCCAGCAGGGGGTTTGGGACTAGTCTTACAGATACGCAGTATTTT
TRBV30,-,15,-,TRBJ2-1,CAWSVSLVRYNEQFF,TGTGCCTGGAGTGTCTCACTTGTCCGATACAATGAGCAGTTCTTC
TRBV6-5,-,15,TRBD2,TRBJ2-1,CASSQGLAGGNEQFF,TGTGCCAGCAGCCAGGGACTAGCGGGAGGGAATGAGCAGTTCTTC
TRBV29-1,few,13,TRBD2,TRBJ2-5,CSLSGRAGETQYF,TGCAGTCTTAGCGGGAGGGCCGGGGAGACCCAGTACTTC
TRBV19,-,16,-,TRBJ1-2,CASSIWGVDPTAGYTF,TGTGCCAGTAGTATTTGGGGAGTTGATCCTACGGCGGGCTACACCTTC
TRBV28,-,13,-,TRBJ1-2,CATGGATGYGYTF,TGTGCCACGGGGGGGGCTACTGGCTATGGCTACACCTTC
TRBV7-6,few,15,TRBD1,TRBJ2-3,CASSKGQISTDTQYF,TGTGCCAGCAGCAAGGGACAGATTAGCACAGATACGCAGTATTTT
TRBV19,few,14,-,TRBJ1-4,CASRGRGRNEKLFF,TGTGCCTCTCGGGGACGGGGGAGGAATGAAAAACTGTTTTTT
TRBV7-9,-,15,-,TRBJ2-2,CASPREGTLTGELFF,TGTGCCAGCCCCCGTGAGGGCACCTTAACCGGGGAGCTGTTTTTT
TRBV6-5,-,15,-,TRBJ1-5,CASSYSISENQPQHF,TGTGCCAGCAGTTACTCGATCTCAGAAAATCAGCCCCAGCATTTT
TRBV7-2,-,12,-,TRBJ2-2,CASSPYSGELFF,TGTGCCAGCAGCCCTTACTCCGGGGAGCTGTTTTTT
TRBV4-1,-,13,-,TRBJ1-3,CASSQGAGVTIYF,TGCGCCAGCAGCCAAGGGGCGGGAGTTACCATATATTTT
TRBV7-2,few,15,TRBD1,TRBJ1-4,CASTRGQGSNEKLFF,TGTGCCAGCACCAGAGGACAGGGCTCTAATGAAAAACTGTTTTTT
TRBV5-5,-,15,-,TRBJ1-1,CASSLDPQGNTEAFF,TGTGCCAGCAGCTTGGACCCACAGGGGAACACTGAAGCTTTCTTT
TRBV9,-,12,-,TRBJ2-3,CASSSHTDTQYF,TGTGCCAGCAGCTCCCACACAGATACGCAGTATTTT
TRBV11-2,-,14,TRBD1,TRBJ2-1,CASSTRTGKNEQFF,TGTGCCAGCAGCACCCGGACAGGGAAGAATGAGCAGTTCTTC
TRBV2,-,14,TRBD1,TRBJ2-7,CASKGQGAPHEQYF,TGTGCCAGCAAGGGACAGGGGGCACCGCACGAGCAGTACTTC
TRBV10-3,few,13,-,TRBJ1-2,CAISDDYADGYTF,TGTGCCATCAGTGACGATTATGCGGATGGCTACACCTTC
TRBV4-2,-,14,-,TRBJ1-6,CASSQALLGGALHF,TGTGCCAGCAGCCAAGCGCTGCTTGGAGGGGCCCTCCACTTT
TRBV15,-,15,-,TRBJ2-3,CATSFTLASGDTQYF,TGTGCCACCAGCTTTACACTAGCATCAGGAGATACGCAGTATTTT
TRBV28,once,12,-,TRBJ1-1,CASRGWGDVAFF,TGTGCCAGCAGGGGATGGGGAGACGTGGCTTTCTTT
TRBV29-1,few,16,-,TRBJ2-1,CSLSAAAEDYYNEQFF,TGCAGCCTCTCGGCGGCGGCGGAGGATTATTACAATGAGCAGTTCTTC
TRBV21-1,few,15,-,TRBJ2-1,CASSKREGPYNEQFF,TGTGCCAGCAGCAAACGGGAGGGCCCCTACAATGAGCAGTTCTTC
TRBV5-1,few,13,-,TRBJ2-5,CASRKAGAETQYF,TGCGCCAGCAGAAAGGCGGGTGCAGAGACCCAGTACTTC
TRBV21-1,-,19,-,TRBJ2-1,CASSNPGLLLIHSYNEQFF,TGTGCCAGCAGCAACCCGGGACTACTTCTAATCCACTCCTACAATGAGCAGTTCTTC
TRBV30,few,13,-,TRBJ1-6,CAWRDTENSPLHF,TGTGCCTGGAGAGATACAGAAAATTCACCCCTCCACTTT
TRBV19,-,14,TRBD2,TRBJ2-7,CASSIASGDYEQYF,TGTGCCAGTAGTATCGCTAGCGGGGACTACGAGCAGTACTTC
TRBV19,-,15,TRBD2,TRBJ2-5,CASSTGLAGVETQYF,TGTGCCAGCAGCACTGGACTAGCGGGAGTGGAGACCCAGTACTTC
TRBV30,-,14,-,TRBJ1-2,CAWSGGRANYGYTF,TGTGCCTGGAGTGGGGGGAGGGCTAACTATGGCTACACCTTC
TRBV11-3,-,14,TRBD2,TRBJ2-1,CASSGLESYNEQFF,TGTGCCAGCAGTGGACTAGAATCCTACAATGAGCAGTTCTTC
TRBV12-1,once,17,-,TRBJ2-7,CASSFERGLREPHEQYF,TGTGCCAGCAGCTTTGAGCGGGGACTTCGTGAGCCCCACGAGCAGTACTTC
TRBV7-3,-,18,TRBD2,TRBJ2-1,CASSLRGGLAGAYNEQFF,TGTGCCAGCAGCTTACGGGGGGGACTAGCGGGAGCTTACAATGAGCAGTTCTTC
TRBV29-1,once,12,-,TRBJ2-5,CSVDGIQETQYF,TGCAGCGTTGACGGGATTCAAGAGACCCAGTACTTC
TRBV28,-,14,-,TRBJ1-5,CASTRSGPYQPQHF,TGTGCCAGCACCCGAAGTGGGCCTTATCAGCCCCAGCATTTT
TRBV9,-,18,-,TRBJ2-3,CASSVDPLDRGTGGTQYF,TGTGCCAGCAGCGTAGACCCCCTCGACAGGGGAACGGGAGGTACGCAGTATTTT
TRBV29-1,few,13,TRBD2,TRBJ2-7,CSVFSTSFGEQYF,TGCAGCGTTTTCTCGACTAGCTTCGGCGAGCAGTACTTC
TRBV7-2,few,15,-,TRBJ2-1,CASSLAQGEYNEQFF,TGTGCCAGCAGCTTAGCACAGGGCGAGTACAATGAGCAGTTCTTC
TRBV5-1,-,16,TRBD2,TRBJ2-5,CASSLDGSGYGETQYF,TGCGCCAGCAGCTTGGACGGTAGCGGGTACGGAGAGACCCAGTACTTC
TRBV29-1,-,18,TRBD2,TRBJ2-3,CSVRAGHSGRASTDTQYF,TGCAGCGTTCGGGCGGGCCATAGCGGGAGAGCTAGCACAGATACGCAGTATTTT
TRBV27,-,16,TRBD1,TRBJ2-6,CASMTGTPSGANVLTF,TGTGCCAGCATGACAGGGACCCCTTCTGGGGCCAACGTCCTGACTTTC